This TCR beta chain was observed in a study of blood T cell repertoires in COVID-19. The wider study: Both acute and convalescent COVID-19 samples were obtained from the United States, Italy and Spain.

The CDR3 is 11 amino acids. Germline values: CDR1 MNHNS, CDR2 SASEGT. Germline trimming cut 3 bases from V and 14 bases from J; bases unmatched to any gene: 4. Sequencing was performed with immunoSEQ multiplex PCR; in TCRdb, only in-frame clones are kept and a portion is missing. The profile shows some 190,000 clones, 88% of them singletons. This TCR came from a human donor in a cohort sampled during active COVID-19. V and J are TRBV6-1 and TRBJ2-3, with 8 bases aligning to TRBD2. The sequencing sample was made of peripheral blood. The CDR3 sequence is CASSDSGTLYF. CDR3 sequence (DNA): TGTGCCAGCAGTGATAGCGGGACACTGTATTTT.